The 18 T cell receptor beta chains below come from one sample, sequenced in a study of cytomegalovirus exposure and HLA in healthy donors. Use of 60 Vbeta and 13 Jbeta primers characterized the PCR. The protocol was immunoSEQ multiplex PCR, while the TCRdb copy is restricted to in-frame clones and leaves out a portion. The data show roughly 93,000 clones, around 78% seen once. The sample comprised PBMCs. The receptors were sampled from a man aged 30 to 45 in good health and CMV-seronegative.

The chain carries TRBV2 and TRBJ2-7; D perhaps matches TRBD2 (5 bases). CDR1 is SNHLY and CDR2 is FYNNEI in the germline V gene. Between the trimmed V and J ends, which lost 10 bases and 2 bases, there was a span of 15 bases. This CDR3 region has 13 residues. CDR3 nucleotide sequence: TGTGCCACTAGCAGACAAATAACCTACGAGCAGTACTTC. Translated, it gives CATSRQITYEQYF.

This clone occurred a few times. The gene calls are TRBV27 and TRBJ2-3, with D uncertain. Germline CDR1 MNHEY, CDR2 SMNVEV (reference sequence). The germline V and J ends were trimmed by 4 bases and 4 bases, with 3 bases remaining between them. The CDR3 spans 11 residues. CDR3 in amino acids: CASSSSDTQYF. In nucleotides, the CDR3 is TGTGCCAGCAGTTCTTCAGATACGCAGTATTTT.

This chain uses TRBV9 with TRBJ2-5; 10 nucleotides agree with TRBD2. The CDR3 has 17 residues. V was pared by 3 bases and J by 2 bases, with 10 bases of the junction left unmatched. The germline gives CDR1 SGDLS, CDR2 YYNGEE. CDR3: CASSAERGLADQETQYF. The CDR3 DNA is TGTGCCAGCAGCGCTGAACGAGGACTAGCGGATCAAGAGACCCAGTACTTC.

CDR3 region: CASSQAIQGTAEAFF. The CDR3 nucleotides are TGCGCCAGCAGCCAAGCTATACAGGGTACGGCTGAAGCTTTCTTT. The gene calls are TRBV4-3 and TRBJ1-1, with D maybe TRBD1 (6 bases). This CDR3 spans 15 amino acids. Trimming pared 1 base from V and 6 bases from J, leaving 15 bases between. CDR1 and CDR2 from the germline V gene are LGHNA and YSLEER.

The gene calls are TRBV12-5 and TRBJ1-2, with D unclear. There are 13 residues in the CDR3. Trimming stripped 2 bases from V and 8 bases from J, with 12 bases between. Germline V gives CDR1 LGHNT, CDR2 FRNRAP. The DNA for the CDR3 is TGTGCTAGTGGTTTGTACGGGGTTGAGGGCTACACCTTC. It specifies CASGLYGVEGYTF.

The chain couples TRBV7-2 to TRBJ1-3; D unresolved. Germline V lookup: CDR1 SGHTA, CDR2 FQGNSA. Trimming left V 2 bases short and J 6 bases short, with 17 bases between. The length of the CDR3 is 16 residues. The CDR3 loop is CASSLRIEGIENTIYF. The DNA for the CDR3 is TGTGCCAGCAGCTTAAGGATAGAGGGAATTGAAAACACCATATATTTT.

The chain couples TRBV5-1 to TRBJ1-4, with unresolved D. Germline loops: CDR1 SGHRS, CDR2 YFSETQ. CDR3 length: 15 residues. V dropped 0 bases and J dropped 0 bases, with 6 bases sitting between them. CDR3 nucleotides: TGCGCCAGCAGCTTGGACGGGACAACTAATGAAAAACTGTTTTTT. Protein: CASSLDGTTNEKLFF.

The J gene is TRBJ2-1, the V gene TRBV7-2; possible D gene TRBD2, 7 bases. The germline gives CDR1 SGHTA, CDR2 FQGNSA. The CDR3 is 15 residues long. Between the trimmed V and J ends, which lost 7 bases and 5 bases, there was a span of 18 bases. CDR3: CASIRRGGPDNEQFF. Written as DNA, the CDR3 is TGTGCCAGCATTCGTAGGGGGGGGCCGGACAATGAGCAGTTCTTC.

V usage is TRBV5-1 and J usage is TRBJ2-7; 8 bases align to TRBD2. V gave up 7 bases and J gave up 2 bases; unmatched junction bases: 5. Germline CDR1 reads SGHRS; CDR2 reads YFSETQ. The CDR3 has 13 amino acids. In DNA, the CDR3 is TGCGCCAGCGGGGTAGCGGGGACCTACGAGCAGTACTTC. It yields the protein CASGVAGTYEQYF.

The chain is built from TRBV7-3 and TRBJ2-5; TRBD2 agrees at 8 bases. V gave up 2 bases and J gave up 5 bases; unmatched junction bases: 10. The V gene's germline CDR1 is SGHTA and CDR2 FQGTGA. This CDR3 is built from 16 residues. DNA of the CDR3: TGTGCCAGCAGCTTAGGTTCCGGGAGGGCCGGGGAGACCCAGTACTTC. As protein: CASSLGSGRAGETQYF.

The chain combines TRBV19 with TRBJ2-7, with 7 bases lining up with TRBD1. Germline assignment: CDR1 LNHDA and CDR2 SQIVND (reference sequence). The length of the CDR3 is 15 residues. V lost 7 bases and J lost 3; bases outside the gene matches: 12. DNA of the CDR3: TGTGCCAGTACGGGACAGCCGACTTACAACTACGAGCAGTACGTC. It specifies CASTGQPTYNYEQYV.

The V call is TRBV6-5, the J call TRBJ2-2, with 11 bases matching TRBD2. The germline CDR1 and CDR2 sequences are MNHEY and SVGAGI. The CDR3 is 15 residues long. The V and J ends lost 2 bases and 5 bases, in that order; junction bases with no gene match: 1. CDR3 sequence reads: CASSYGTSGTGELFF. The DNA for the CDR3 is TGTGCCAGCAGTTACGGGACTAGCGGAACCGGGGAGCTGTTTTTT.

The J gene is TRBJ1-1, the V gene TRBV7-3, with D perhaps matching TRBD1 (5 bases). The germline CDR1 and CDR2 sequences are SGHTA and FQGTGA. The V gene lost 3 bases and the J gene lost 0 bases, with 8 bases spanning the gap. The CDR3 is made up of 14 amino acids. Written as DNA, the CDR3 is TGTGCCAGCAGCTTGACAGACATGAACACTGAAGCTTTCTTT. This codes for CASSLTDMNTEAFF.

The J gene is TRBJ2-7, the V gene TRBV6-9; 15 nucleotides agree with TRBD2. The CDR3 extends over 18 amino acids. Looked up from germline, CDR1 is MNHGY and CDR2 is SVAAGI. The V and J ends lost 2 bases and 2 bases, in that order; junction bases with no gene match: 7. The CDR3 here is CASSYPGTSGGYTYEQYF. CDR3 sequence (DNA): TGTGCCAGCAGTTATCCCGGGACTAGCGGGGGGTACACCTACGAGCAGTACTTC.

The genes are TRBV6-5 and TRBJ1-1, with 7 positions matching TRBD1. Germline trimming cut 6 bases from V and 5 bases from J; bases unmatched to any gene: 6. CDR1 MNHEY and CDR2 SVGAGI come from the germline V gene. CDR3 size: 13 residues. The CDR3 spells CASRRQGETEAFF. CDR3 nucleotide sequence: TGTGCCAGCAGGCGTCAGGGGGAAACTGAAGCTTTCTTT.

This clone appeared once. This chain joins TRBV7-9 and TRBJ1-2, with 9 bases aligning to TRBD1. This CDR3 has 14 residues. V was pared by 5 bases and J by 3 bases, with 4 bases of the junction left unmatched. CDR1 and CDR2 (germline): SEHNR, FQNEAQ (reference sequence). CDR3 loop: CASSSTGGHYGYTF. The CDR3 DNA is TGTGCCAGCAGCAGTACAGGGGGCCACTATGGCTACACCTTC. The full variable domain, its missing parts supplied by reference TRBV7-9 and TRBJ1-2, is DTGVSQNPRHKITKRGQNVTFRCDPISEHNRLYWYRQTLGQGPEFLTYFQNEAQLEKSRLLSDRFSAERPKGSFSTLEIQRTEQGDSAMYLCASSSTGGHYGYTFGSGTRLTVV.

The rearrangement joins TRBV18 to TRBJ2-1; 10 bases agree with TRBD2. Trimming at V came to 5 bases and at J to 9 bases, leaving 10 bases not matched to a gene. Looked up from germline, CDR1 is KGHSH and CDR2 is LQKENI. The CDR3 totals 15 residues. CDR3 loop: CASSWGLASIGEQFF. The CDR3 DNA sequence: TGTGCCAGCTCATGGGGACTAGCGAGTATCGGTGAGCAGTTCTTC.

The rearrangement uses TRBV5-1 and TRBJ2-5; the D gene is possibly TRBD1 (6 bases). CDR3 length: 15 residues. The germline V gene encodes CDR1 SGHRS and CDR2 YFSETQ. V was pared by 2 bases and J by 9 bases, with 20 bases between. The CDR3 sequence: CASSFDTPGSGAQYF. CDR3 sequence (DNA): TGCGCCAGCAGCTTCGACACACCGGGGTCAGGGGCCCAGTACTTC.